This T cell receptor (beta chain) came from a study of blood T cell repertoires in COVID-19 (dated by TCRdb to between 2020 and 2021). Turning to the overall study: Collaborator samples came from the United States, Italy and Spain and covered acute and convalescent phases of COVID-19. The material from the prospective study consisted of cDNA or gDNA derived from T cells, B-cell-depleted T cells, or PBMCs. Deeply sampled blood TCRbeta repertoires from subjects exposed to, actively infected with, or recovered from COVID-19 were included in the dataset. A freely available public database, intended as a resource for researchers studying the immune response to SARS-CoV-2, is where the repertoires were released. Samples came from the ongoing ImmuneRACE study (first 160 participants) plus 1,254 subjects from 6 global collaborators. The sample metadata nearly always contained a de-identified subject ID, COVID-19 status, age in years and sex. HLA class I and class II types, where available, came from metadata supplied by the sample provider rather than from assay-based typing. Summary of the overall study and its limitations: The amount of clinical and demographic metadata varied by source and participant and was provided uncurated.

In regard to this clone: This receptor's antigen is unknown. Base quality data are lacking; no much larger clone is found one base away.

Collaborating institutions collected whole blood in K2EDTA tubes following their own protocols. For TCRbeta analysis, collaborators shipped samples in one of three forms: frozen whole blood, isolated PBMCs, or DNA extracted from either of those sample types. TCRbeta CDR3 regions were amplified from genomic DNA using the immunoSEQ Assay, a bias-controlled multiplex PCR. Per the original workflow: The number of nucleated cells in each sample was estimated by amplification of reference gene primers within the assay. Sequence reads were collapsed and filtered to measure the absolute abundance of every unique TCRbeta CDR3 rearrangement. For each sample, productive Simpson clonality was calculated as the square root of Simpson's diversity index over productive rearrangements. TCRdb re-hosts the immuneACCESS table, in-frame sequences only. Its copies lack some clones; in the studies checked, an unresolved V gene accounts for under half of them, and the cause for the rest is not known. V, J and clone size are those of that table, while D and trimming were read from the DNA. Here the sample has around 78,000 clones; 88% occur a single time. Together, the top ten hold nearly 45% of the sample.

The receptor comes from a human donor in a cohort sampled during active COVID-19. Sequencing was performed on peripheral blood.

The CDR3 reads as follows: CASSLTPGQFTDTQYF. The bases read TGTGCCAGCAGCTTAACTCCGGGACAGTTCACAGATACGCAGTATTTT. Recombination joined TRBV7-2 with TRBJ2-3, and TRBD1 matches 7 of the central bases. Based on the germline V gene, the CDR1 and CDR2 sequences are SGHTA and FQGNSA. Compared with germline, V lacks 2 bases and J lacks 2 bases; bases without a gene match: 7. Its CDR3 holds 16 amino acids, cysteine through phenylalanine. The entry retains the CDR3 DNA only, 48 bases that are in frame from base 1.